The 7 T cell receptor beta chains below were found in one sample sequenced in a study of cytomegalovirus exposure and HLA in healthy donors. Generated by immunoSEQ multiplex PCR, the TCRdb table keeps only in-frame clones and is missing some. The sample records about 340,000 clones, 86% being singletons. Sequenced sample: PBMCs. Receptors originate from a woman between 18 and 29 years old in good health and CMV-seronegative.

The gene calls are TRBV4-3 and TRBJ2-3, with D tentatively TRBD2 (5 bases). The CDR3 runs 16 residues. Trimming removed 3 bases from V and 4 bases from J, with 17 bases in between. From germline, CDR1 is LGHNA and CDR2 YSLEER. This CDR3 is CASSQEAPRQPDTQYF. The CDR3 bases are TGCGCCAGCAGCCAGGAGGCCCCCCGTCAGCCAGATACGCAGTATTTT.

This clone was observed a single time. The V and J genes are TRBV28 and TRBJ1-4; 7 bases fit TRBD1. Germline lookup yields CDR1 MDHEN and CDR2 SYDVKM. This CDR3 is built from 14 residues. Germline trimming cut 5 bases from V and 4 bases from J; bases unmatched to any gene: 4. The CDR3 DNA reads as TGTGCCAGCAGTACGGGACAGATTAATGAAAAACTGTTTTTT. Translation: CASSTGQINEKLFF.

V is TRBV27 and J is TRBJ1-2, with a tentative D call TRBD1 (5 bases). Germline V gives CDR1 MNHEY, CDR2 SMNVEV (reference sequence). There are 15 residues in the CDR3. The V and J ends lost 6 bases and 3 bases respectively, with 17 bases between them. The CDR3: CASSYSSGGHYGYTF. The CDR3 nucleotides are TGTGCCAGCAGCTACTCGTCCGGGGGTCACTATGGCTACACCTTC.

This clone has only one observation. The chain has TRBV27 and TRBJ2-5; D may be TRBD2 (5 bases). V shed 5 bases and J shed 5 bases, with 12 bases lying between them. Germline V gives CDR1 MNHEY, CDR2 SMNVEV (reference sequence). The CDR3 has 13 residues. The CDR3 coding sequence is TGTGCCAGCAGTCTCAGGACTGGCGAGACCCAGTACTTC. Its translation: CASSLRTGETQYF.

V usage is TRBV9 and J usage is TRBJ2-5; 9 bases fit TRBD2. With 0 bases clipped from V and 4 bases from J, the junction kept 7 bases outside the gene matches. The CDR3 covers 16 residues. Germline CDR1 reads SGDLS; CDR2 reads YYNGEE. The CDR3 is CASSVGETSGVETQYF. CDR3 DNA sequence: TGTGCCAGCAGCGTAGGCGAGACTAGCGGAGTAGAGACCCAGTACTTC.

The chain has TRBV2 and TRBJ2-7, with a possible D match to TRBD2 (7 bases). CDR3 size: 16 residues. Germline V gives CDR1 SNHLY, CDR2 FYNNEI. The V and J ends lost 6 bases and 0 bases respectively, with 18 bases between them. The CDR3 coding sequence is TGTGCCAGCAGGAGCCCTGGCGGGGGCAGCTCCTACGAGCAGTACTTC. Translation: CASRSPGGGSSYEQYF. Using reference TRBV2 and TRBJ2-7 for the parts outside the CDR3, the full variable domain is EPEVTQTPSHQVTQMGQEVILRCVPISNHLYFYWYRQILGQKVEFLVSFYNNEISEKSEIFDDQFSVERPDGSNFTLKIRSTKLEDSAMYFCASRSPGGGSSYEQYFGPGTRLTVT.

This clone was recorded once. This rearrangement joins TRBV29-1 to TRBJ2-1; 10 nucleotides align to TRBD2. Germline V gives CDR1 SQVTM, CDR2 ANQGSEA. The CDR3 totals 13 residues. Losses at the gene ends were 6 bases for V and 3 bases for J; bases not matched to a gene: 2. CDR3 nucleotide sequence: TGCAGCGTCCCTAGCGGGAGCTACAATGAGCAGTTCTTC. This codes for CSVPSGSYNEQFF.